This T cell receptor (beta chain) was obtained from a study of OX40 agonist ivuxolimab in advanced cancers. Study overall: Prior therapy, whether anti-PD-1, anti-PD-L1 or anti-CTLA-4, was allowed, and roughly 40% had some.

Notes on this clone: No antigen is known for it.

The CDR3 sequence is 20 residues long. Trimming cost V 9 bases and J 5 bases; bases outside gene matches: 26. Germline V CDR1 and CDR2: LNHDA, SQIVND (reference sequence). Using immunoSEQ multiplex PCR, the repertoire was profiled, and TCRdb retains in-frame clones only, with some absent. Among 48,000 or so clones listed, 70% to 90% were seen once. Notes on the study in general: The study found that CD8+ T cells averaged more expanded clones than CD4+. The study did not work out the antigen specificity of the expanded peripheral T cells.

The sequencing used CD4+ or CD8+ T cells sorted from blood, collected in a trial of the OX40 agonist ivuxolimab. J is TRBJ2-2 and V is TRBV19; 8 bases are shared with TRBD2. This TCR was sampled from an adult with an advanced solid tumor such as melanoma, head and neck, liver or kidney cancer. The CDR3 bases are TGTGCCAGGATGGTTGGGCGGGGACTAGAACACCGATGGGTAACCGGGGAGCTGTTTTTT. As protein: CARMVGRGLEHRWVTGELFF.